Here is one TCR beta chain with its context. The target antigen is unknown. The germline gives CDR1 MDHEN, CDR2 SYDVKM. After removal of 7 bases from V and 6 bases from J, the junction contained 9 bases not matched to a gene. This CDR3 has 14 residues. The PCR made use of 60 Vbeta and 13 Jbeta primers. Data came from immunoSEQ multiplex PCR; TCRdb stores just in-frame clones and leaves some out. The sample holds approximately 54,000 clones, approximately 77% seen once. This record comes from a study of cytomegalovirus exposure and HLA in healthy donors. Study-level background: A data release that came early held 80 million or so unique TCRs from HLA-typed donors. Study observations and caveats: Most sequenced TCRs were rare (though some public TCRs occurred in many donors). Previously analyzed data showed that most TCR beta V segments were productive at a frequency of about 87% or about 30%. There were three CMV-associated chains whose specificity for CMV antigens was confirmed in vitro.

The sample was PBMCs. This clonotype originated in a woman aged 18-29 years in good health and CMV-seronegative. V usage is TRBV28 and J usage is TRBJ1-5, with TRBD1 matching over 7 bases. CDR3 region: CASTGGGSIQPQHF. The CDR3 nucleotides read TGTGCCAGCACTGGAGGGGGCTCGATTCAGCCCCAGCATTTT.